Below are 27 T cell receptor beta chains sequenced from a single sample in a study of CXCR3-negative and CXCR3-positive naive CD8 T cells. The study made its TRB cDNA libraries by 5' RACE, adding UMI labels. TCRdb re-called the 5' RACE reads, yielding one record per CDR3 amino acid sequence without DNA. The sample totals 20,000 to 25,000 distinct CDR3 sequences. Material for sequencing was memory CD8+ T cells from blood. These receptors all come from a human donor in good health. Some clones in this sample may be carry-over from other donors' samples.

The chain employs TRBV5-1 and TRBJ2-5; lacking DNA, the TRBD2 call made by TCRdb goes unchecked. The CDR3 has 14 amino acids. CDR1 and CDR2 from the germline V gene are SGHRS and YFSETQ. CDR3 loop: CASSLFSGGETQYF.

The J gene is TRBJ2-1, the V gene TRBV3-1; no DNA is available, so the TRBD2 call from TCRdb remains unchecked. This CDR3 is 16 amino acids long. The germline V gene encodes CDR1 LGHDT and CDR2 YNNKEL (reference sequence). CDR3: CASSPYDSGGYNEQFF.

This chain joins TRBV29-1 and TRBJ2-7. The CDR3 is 13 amino acids. CDR1 and CDR2 (germline): SQVTM, ANQGSEA. CDR3 in amino acids: CSVEWDQPYEQYF.

The V gene is TRBV14, the J gene TRBJ2-6; the TCRdb D gene call, TRBD2, has no DNA to confirm it. The CDR3 loop spans 19 amino acids. CDR1 and CDR2 from the germline V gene are SGHDN and FVKESK. CDR3 protein: CASSHPGLAGYSGANVLTF. Complete variable domain (other parts from reference TRBV14 and TRBJ2-6): EAGVTQFPSHSVIEKGQTVTLRCDPISGHDNLYWYRRVMGKEIKFLLHFVKESKQDESGMPNNRFLAERTGGTYSTLKVQPAELEDSGVYFCASSHPGLAGYSGANVLTFGAGSRLTVL.

The chain carries TRBV20-1 and TRBJ2-1; TCRdb's D gene call, TRBD2, goes unchecked for lack of DNA. The germline CDR1 and CDR2 sequences are DFQATT and SNEGSKA (reference sequence). The CDR3 is 14 amino acids. CDR3 sequence: CSVPLRREYNEQFF.

This chain connects TRBV5-1 to TRBJ2-3; checking the TCRdb D call of TRBD2 is not possible without DNA. This CDR3 has 15 amino acids. CDR1 is SGHRS, CDR2 YFSETQ, per germline. The CDR3 reads CASSLTSGAGDTQYF.

This chain links TRBV6-2 or TRBV6-3 with TRBJ1-1; TCRdb proposes TRBD1, but this gene call is untestable without DNA. CDR1 and CDR2 from the germline V gene are MNHEY and SVGEGT. CDR3 size: 17 residues. CDR3 protein: CASNSVGPGGIDTEAFF.

The chain joins TRBV4-3 to TRBJ2-7; TCRdb outputs TRBD1, but without DNA this stays unchecked. The CDR3 totals 16 residues. The germline CDR1 and CDR2 sequences are LGHNA and YSLEER. The CDR3: CASSQYWPGVLSEQYF.

The chain joins TRBV29-1 to TRBJ1-2; TCRdb proposes TRBD1, but this gene call is untestable without DNA. Germline values: CDR1 SQVTM, CDR2 ANQGSEA. This CDR3 is 13 amino acids long. CDR3 sequence reads: CSAGGGADYGYTF.

The rearrangement joins TRBV15 to TRBJ2-3; the TCRdb call, TRBD1, lacks DNA for checking. Germline V lookup: CDR1 LNHNV, CDR2 YYDKDF (reference sequence). This CDR3 spans 14 amino acids. CDR3 loop: CATGDRGNTDTQYF.

V is TRBV3-1 and J is TRBJ1-5; no DNA is available, so the TRBD1 call from TCRdb remains unchecked. CDR3 length: 18 residues. Germline CDR1 is LGHDT and CDR2 is YNNKEL (reference sequence). This CDR3 is CASSQDGWTARTYQPQHF.

The rearrangement joins TRBV28 to TRBJ2-3; TCRdb lists TRBD1, though no DNA is available to test this call. Looked up from germline, CDR1 is MDHEN and CDR2 is SYDVKM. The CDR3 sequence is 13 residues long. CDR3: CASSFPGVDTQYF.

The V call is TRBV28, the J call TRBJ2-7; TCRdb selects TRBD1, and the lack of DNA leaves this call unchecked. This CDR3 has 15 amino acids. Germline V lookup: CDR1 MDHEN, CDR2 SYDVKM. CDR3 protein: CASSSGIGEGYEQYF.

The chain couples TRBV6-2 or TRBV6-3 to TRBJ2-5; TCRdb designates TRBD2, a call that cannot be tested without DNA. Germline V gives CDR1 MNHEY, CDR2 SVGEGT. The CDR3 runs 16 residues. CDR3 sequence reads: CASSYSASGGGETQYF.

The V call is TRBV7-9, the J call TRBJ2-3; there is no DNA to check the TCRdb D call of TRBD1. This CDR3 is built from 16 residues. CDR1 is SEHNR, CDR2 FQNEAQ, per germline (reference sequence). CDR3 in amino acids: CASTVPVRGGTDTQYF. Based on the CDR3 plus reference TRBV7-9 and TRBJ2-3, the full variable domain is DTGVSQNPRHKITKRGQNVTFRCDPISEHNRLYWYRQTLGQGPEFLTYFQNEAQLEKSRLLSDRFSAERPKGSFSTLEIQRTEQGDSAMYLCASTVPVRGGTDTQYFGPGTRLTVL.

V and J are TRBV28 and TRBJ2-7; TCRdb outputs TRBD1, but without DNA this stays unchecked. The CDR3 is 14 residues long. Looked up from germline, CDR1 is MDHEN and CDR2 is SYDVKM. CDR3 region: CASSWTALSYEQYF.

The chain is built from TRBV29-1 and TRBJ1-1; checking the TCRdb D call of TRBD1 is not possible without DNA. Looked up from germline, CDR1 is SQVTM and CDR2 is ANQGSEA. The CDR3 runs to 13 residues. The CDR3 region is CSAPGGLNTEAFF.

The chain is built from TRBV6-2 or TRBV6-3 and TRBJ2-7; the D call from TCRdb, TRBD2, cannot be confirmed without DNA. Germline V lookup: CDR1 MNHEY, CDR2 SVGEGT. There are 17 residues in the CDR3. The CDR3 reads CASSYPPSSGDPYEQYF.

The genes are TRBV4-3 and TRBJ2-6. CDR3 length equals 16 residues. Germline CDR1 is LGHNA and CDR2 is YSLEER. Here the CDR3 reads CASSQDGGAGANVLTF.

The chain is built from TRBV15 and TRBJ2-5; the D call of TRBD1 rests on TCRdb alone, since no DNA is present to check it. CDR1 LNHNV and CDR2 YYDKDF come from the germline V gene (reference sequence). The CDR3 is made up of 16 amino acids. The CDR3 protein is CATSTPGGSQRETQYF.

The chain has TRBV9 and TRBJ2-1; the D call from TCRdb, TRBD1, cannot be confirmed without DNA. CDR3 size: 17 residues. Germline values: CDR1 SGDLS, CDR2 YYNGEE. CDR3 loop: CASSVAGQGSSYNEQFF.

The chain uses TRBV7-9 and TRBJ1-1. The CDR3 has 12 amino acids. Germline CDR1 is SEHNR and CDR2 is FQNEAQ (reference sequence). This CDR3 is CASSLQNHEAFF.

This chain uses TRBV5-5 with TRBJ2-7; absent DNA, TCRdb's TRBD1 call cannot be checked. The CDR3 spans 14 residues. CDR1 is SGHKS and CDR2 is YYEKEE in the germline V gene (reference sequence). CDR3 sequence: CASSLEGQGYEQYF.

The rearrangement links TRBV27 to TRBJ2-1; TCRdb's D gene call, TRBD1, goes unchecked for lack of DNA. Germline V gives CDR1 MNHEY, CDR2 SMNVEV (reference sequence). The CDR3 is 12 amino acids. The CDR3 sequence: CATQEGLNEQFF.

The rearrangement uses TRBV29-1 and TRBJ2-2; TCRdb selects TRBD2, and the lack of DNA leaves this call unchecked. CDR1 SQVTM and CDR2 ANQGSEA come from the germline V gene. This CDR3 has 14 amino acids. The CDR3: CSVGGTEKVGELFF.

By frequency, this clonotype registers medium-sized. V gene TRBV6-2 or TRBV6-3 combines with J gene TRBJ1-5; as DNA is missing, the TRBD1 call by TCRdb cannot be tested. Germline CDR1 is MNHEY and CDR2 is SVGEGT. The CDR3 is 14 amino acids. CDR3 in amino acids: CASTQGVEGQPQHF.

The chain joins TRBV4-3 to TRBJ2-1. The CDR3 totals 16 residues. CDR1 and CDR2 from the germline V gene are LGHNA and YSLEER. This CDR3 is CASSPEGQGSYNEQFF.